This T cell receptor beta chain was profiled in a study of T cell responses to AZD1222 COVID-19 vaccine. The protocol was immunoSEQ multiplex PCR, while the TCRdb copy is restricted to in-frame clones and leaves out a portion. The sample yields about 140,000 clones, about 88% seen once. The TCR sequence derives from an adult in good health. The source material was peripheral blood, sampled on day 0 of AZD1222 vaccination.

The CDR3 coding sequence is TGTGCCAGCAGTTCGACAGGGATGAACACTGAAGCTTTCTTT. Amino acids: CASSSTGMNTEAFF. The chain recombines TRBV28 with TRBJ1-1, with 7 bases identical to TRBD1. Germline trimming cut 4 bases from V and 0 bases from J; bases unmatched to any gene: 2. The CDR3 sequence is 14 residues long. In germline, CDR1 is MDHEN, CDR2 SYDVKM.